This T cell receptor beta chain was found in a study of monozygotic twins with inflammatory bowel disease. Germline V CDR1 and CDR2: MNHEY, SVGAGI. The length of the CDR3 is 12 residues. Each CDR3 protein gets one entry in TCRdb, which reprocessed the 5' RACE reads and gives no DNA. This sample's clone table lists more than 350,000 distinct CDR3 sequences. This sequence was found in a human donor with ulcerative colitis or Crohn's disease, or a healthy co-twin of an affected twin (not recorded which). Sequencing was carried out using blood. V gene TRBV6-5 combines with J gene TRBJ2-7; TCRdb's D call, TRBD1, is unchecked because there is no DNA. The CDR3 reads CASSSPAREQYF.